The 6 T cell receptor beta chains given below trace back to one sample, sequenced in a study of cytomegalovirus exposure and HLA in healthy donors. TCRdb's table, derived via immunoSEQ multiplex PCR, lists solely in-frame clones and lacks some. The sample shows about 330,000 clones, around 86% of them seen only once. Sequenced: PBMCs. These receptors were collected from a woman aged 18-29 years in good health and CMV-seronegative.

The J gene is TRBJ2-3, the V gene TRBV9; 8 bases are a match to TRBD2. Germline trimming cut 0 bases from V and 2 bases from J; bases unmatched to any gene: 5. The germline gives CDR1 SGDLS, CDR2 YYNGEE. This CDR3 is built from 16 residues. CDR3 nucleotides: TGTGCCAGCAGCGTAGGGGCTAGCGGGCTCACAGATACGCAGTATTTT. This translates into CASSVGASGLTDTQYF.

This sequence joins TRBV13 and TRBJ2-1; TRBD2 matches 8 bases. Germline V gene data show CDR1 as PRHDT and CDR2 as FYEKMQ (reference sequence). This CDR3 has 15 residues. With V trimmed by 1 base and J by 3 bases, 2 bases remained unmatched. The CDR3 DNA follows: TGTGCCAGCAGCTTAGTAACTAGCGGCTACAATGAGCAGTTCTTC. Amino acids: CASSLVTSGYNEQFF. The variable domain in full, completed from reference TRBV13 and TRBJ2-1, reads AAGVIQSPRHLIKEKRETATLKCYPIPRHDTVYWYQQGPGQDPQFLISFYEKMQSDKGSIPDRFSAQQFSDYHSELNMSSLELGDSALYFCASSLVTSGYNEQFFGPGTRLTVL.

The chain has TRBV23-1 and TRBJ2-1; the D gene is possibly TRBD1 (5 bases). TRBV23-1 carries the ORF label, with uncertain function. The CDR3 totals 11 residues. The V and J ends lost 9 bases and 8 bases respectively, with 11 bases between them. The CDR3 sequence is CARMGQHEQFF. In DNA form, the CDR3 reads TGCGCCAGGATGGGGCAGCATGAGCAGTTCTTC.

Comment on this clone: Other nucleotide sequences from this sample produce the same CDR3. This chain joins TRBV18 and TRBJ2-1, with TRBD2 matching 11 bases. J was trimmed by 5 bases and V by 2 bases; bases with no gene match: 2. From germline, CDR1 is KGHSH and CDR2 LQKENI. The CDR3 loop spans 15 amino acids. The CDR3 nucleotides read TGTGCCAGCTCACCAGGGACTAGCGGCAACAATGAGCAGTTCTTC. Translation: CASSPGTSGNNEQFF.

The chain combines TRBV18 with TRBJ2-2; TRBD2 matches at 10 bases. There are 17 residues in the CDR3. With V trimmed by 2 bases and J by 4 bases, 7 bases remained unmatched. Germline V gene data show CDR1 as KGHSH and CDR2 as LQKENI. The CDR3 DNA reads TGTGCCAGCTCACCAAAGAGCGGGAGGGCCCTCACCGGGGAGCTGTTTTTT. Translating gives CASSPKSGRALTGELFF.

V gene TRBV18 combines with J gene TRBJ2-5; 7 bases are a match to TRBD1. Trimming took 5 bases from V and 4 from J; bases not matched to a gene: 4. The length of the CDR3 is 13 residues. The germline CDR1 and CDR2 sequences are KGHSH and LQKENI. The DNA of the CDR3 is TGTGCCAGCTCAAAACAGGGGAGAGAGACCCAGTACTTC. This encodes CASSKQGRETQYF.